This entry describes one T cell receptor (beta chain). This receptor's antigen is unknown. No base quality information exists; no much larger clone differs at one position. Each collaborating institution followed its own protocols to collect whole blood in K2EDTA tubes. For TCRbeta analysis, collaborators shipped samples in one of three forms: frozen whole blood, isolated PBMCs, or DNA extracted from either of those sample types. The data were obtained in a study of blood T cell repertoires in COVID-19 (dated by TCRdb to about 2020). Regarding the study in general: The collaborator samples originated in the United States, Italy and Spain and spanned the acute and convalescent phases of COVID-19. The prospective study material was composed of cDNA or gDNA derived from T cells, B-cell-depleted T cells, or PBMCs. Subjects who had been exposed to COVID-19, were actively infected with it, or had recovered from it provided the deeply sampled blood TCRbeta repertoires that made up the dataset. The repertoires were released in a freely available public database intended as a resource for research on the immune response to SARS-CoV-2. Samples were obtained from the ongoing ImmuneRACE study (first 160 participants) and from 1,200 or so subjects provided by 6 global collaborators. A de-identified subject ID, COVID-19 status, age in years and sex were almost always included in the sample metadata. Where available, HLA class I and class II types were taken from metadata supplied by the sample provider and were not determined by assay-based typing.

TCRbeta CDR3 regions were amplified from genomic DNA by means of the immunoSEQ Assay, a bias-controlled multiplex PCR. In the original analysis: The number of nucleated cells in each sample was estimated by amplification of reference gene primers within the assay. To quantify the absolute abundance of each unique TCRbeta CDR3 rearrangement, sequence reads were collapsed and filtered. For each sample, productive Simpson clonality was calculated as the square root of Simpson's diversity index across productive rearrangements. TCRdb retrieved this table from immuneACCESS and kept in-frame rearrangements only. Not all clones are present; in checked studies, unresolved V genes account for under half, and no reason is known for the remainder. V, J and clone size derive from that table, while D and trimming were established from the DNA sequence. The sample has more than 65,000 clones on record, approximately 82% of them singletons. The ten largest clones add up to under 45% of the sample.

Points the paper makes about the study in general: The amount of clinical and demographic metadata varied by source and participant and was provided uncurated.

CDR1 and CDR2, looked up from the germline V gene (reference sequence), are GTSNPN and SVGIG. Trimmed from V: 7 bases; trimmed from J: 1 base; junction bases lacking a gene match: 6. The CDR3 runs 13 residues from the cysteine to the phenylalanine. Only the CDR3 DNA is retained, 39 bases long and in frame from the first base. Sequencing was carried out using peripheral blood. This sequence originates from a woman aged 70 to 79 with acute or convalescent COVID-19. Recombination linked TRBV30 to TRBJ1-1, with 7 bases aligning to TRBD1. The DNA is as follows: TGTGCCTCGAGGGGACAGCCGAACACTGAAGCTTTCTTT. The translation is CASRGQPNTEAFF.